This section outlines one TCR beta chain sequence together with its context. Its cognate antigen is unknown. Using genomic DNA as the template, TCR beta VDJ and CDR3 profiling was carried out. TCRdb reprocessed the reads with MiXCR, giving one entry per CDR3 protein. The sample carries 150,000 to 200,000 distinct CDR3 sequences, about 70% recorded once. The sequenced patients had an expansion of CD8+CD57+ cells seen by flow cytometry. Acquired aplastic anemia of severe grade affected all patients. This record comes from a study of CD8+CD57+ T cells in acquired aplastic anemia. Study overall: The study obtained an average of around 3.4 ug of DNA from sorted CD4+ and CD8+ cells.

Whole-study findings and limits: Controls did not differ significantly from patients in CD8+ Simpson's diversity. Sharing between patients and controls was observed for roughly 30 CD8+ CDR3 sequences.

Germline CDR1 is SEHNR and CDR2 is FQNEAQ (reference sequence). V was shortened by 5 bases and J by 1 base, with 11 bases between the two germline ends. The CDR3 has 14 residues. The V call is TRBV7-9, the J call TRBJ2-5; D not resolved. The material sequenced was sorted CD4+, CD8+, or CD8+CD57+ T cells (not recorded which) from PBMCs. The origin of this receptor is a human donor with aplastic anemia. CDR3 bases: TGTGCCAGCAGCCCAGGCCCATTCCAAGAGACCCAGTACTTC. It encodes CASSPGPFQETQYF.